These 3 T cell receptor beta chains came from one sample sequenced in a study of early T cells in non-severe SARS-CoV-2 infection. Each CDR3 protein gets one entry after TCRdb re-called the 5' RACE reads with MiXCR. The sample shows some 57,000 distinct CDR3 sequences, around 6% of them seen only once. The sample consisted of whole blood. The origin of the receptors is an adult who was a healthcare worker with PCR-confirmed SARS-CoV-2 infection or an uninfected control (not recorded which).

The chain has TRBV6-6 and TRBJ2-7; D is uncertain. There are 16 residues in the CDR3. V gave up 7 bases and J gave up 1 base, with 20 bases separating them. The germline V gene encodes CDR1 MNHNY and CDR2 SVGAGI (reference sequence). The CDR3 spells CASTSPPYRRSYEQYF. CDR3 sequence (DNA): TGTGCCAGCACCTCTCCCCCCTACCGTAGGTCCTACGAGCAGTACTTC.

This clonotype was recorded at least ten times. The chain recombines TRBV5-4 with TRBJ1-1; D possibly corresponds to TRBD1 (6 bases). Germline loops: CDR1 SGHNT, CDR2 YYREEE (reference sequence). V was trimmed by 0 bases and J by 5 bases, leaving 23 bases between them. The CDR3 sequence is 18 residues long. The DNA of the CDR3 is TGTGCCAGCAGCTTGGAAGGAGTCTCGATGAAGGGGGATACTGAAGCTTTCTTT. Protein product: CASSLEGVSMKGDTEAFF. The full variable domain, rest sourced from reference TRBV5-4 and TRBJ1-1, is ETGVTQSPTHLIKTRGQQVTLRCSSQSGHNTVSWYQQALGQGPQFIFQYYREEENGRGNFPPRFSGLQFPNYSSELNVNALELDDSALYLCASSLEGVSMKGDTEAFFGQGTRLTVV.

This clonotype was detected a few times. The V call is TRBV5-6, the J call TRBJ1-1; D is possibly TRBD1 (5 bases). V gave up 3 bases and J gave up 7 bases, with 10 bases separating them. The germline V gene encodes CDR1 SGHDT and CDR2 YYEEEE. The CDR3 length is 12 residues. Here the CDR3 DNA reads TGTGCCAGCAGCTACACAGGTCGTGAAGCTTTCTTT. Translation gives CASSYTGREAFF.